The 2 T cell receptor beta chains below were found in one sample sequenced in a study of blood T cell repertoires in COVID-19. Libraries were prepared by immunoSEQ multiplex PCR; TCRdb keeps only in-frame clonotypes and omits some of them. This table holds more than 350,000 clones, about 90% found once. Sequencing input: peripheral blood. The receptor set was obtained from a woman aged 25 to 45 with COVID-19, enrolled during active disease.

The DNA for the CDR3 is TGTGCCAGCAGTTTAAAGCGGCAGCTGGGACAGTCAAATGAAAAACTGTTTTTT. This codes for CASSLKRQLGQSNEKLFF. The chain carries TRBV27 and TRBJ1-4, with 7 bases that match TRBD1. This CDR3 comprises 18 residues. The germline V gene has CDR1 MNHEY and CDR2 SMNVEV (reference sequence). With 2 bases clipped from V and 5 bases from J, the junction kept 14 bases outside the gene matches.

V gene TRBV28 combines with J gene TRBJ1-1, with a weak D call TRBD1 (5 bases). This CDR3 has 12 residues. The V end was cut by 6 bases, the J end by 2 bases, with 7 bases between. Germline CDR1 and CDR2: MDHEN and SYDVKM. CDR3 in amino acids: CASRGLNTEAFF. For the CDR3, the DNA is TGTGCCAGCAGGGGACTAAACACTGAAGCTTTCTTT.